One T cell receptor beta chain is described in this entry. Its antigen is unknown. The sample originates from a study of T cells and Merkel cell carcinoma outcomes. Germline CDR1 and CDR2: MDHEN and SYDVKM. The trim removed 8 bases at V and 2 bases at J, leaving 9 bases unmatched. This CDR3 has 15 residues. TCRdb keeps only in-frame clones here, not all; method: immunoSEQ multiplex PCR. The repertoire holds some 21,000 clones, with about 80% as singletons. Points from the study as a whole: Reportedly, T-cell repertoire with density predicts Merkel cell carcinoma outcomes.

This rearrangement joins TRBV28 to TRBJ1-3, with 7 bases lining up with TRBD1. This TCR was recovered from a human donor with Merkel cell carcinoma. Input material: tumor tissue from Merkel cell carcinoma. The CDR3 spells CASPTGVSAGNTIYF. The CDR3 DNA is TGTGCCAGCCCTACAGGGGTTAGTGCTGGAAACACCATATATTTT.